Below, 14 T cell receptor beta chains from the same sample are listed, as sequenced in a study of T cells in Graves' hyperthyroidism and ophthalmopathy. Amplified regions were TCR beta CDR3 sequences from RNA transcripts. The TCR CDR3 was amplified in a first-round RT-PCR using the HTBI primer set. TCRdb analysed the multiplex PCR reads with MiXCR anew, one entry per CDR3 protein. The table lists 530,000 or so distinct CDR3 sequences, about 43% of them singletons. Material for sequencing was peripheral blood or thyroid tissue (not recorded which). These receptors all come from a woman aged 18-29 years with Graves' hyperthyroidism.

The CDR3, as DNA: TGTGCCAGCAGCTTAGTCCCTAGCGGGAGAGGGGGCGATACGCAGTACTTC. Translating it yields CASSLVPSGRGGDTQYF. This rearrangement joins TRBV7-3 to TRBJ2-5; 10 bases map to TRBD2. Germline V lookup: CDR1 SGHTA, CDR2 FQGTGA. The CDR3 extends over 17 amino acids. Losses at the gene ends were 2 bases for V and 11 bases for J; bases not matched to a gene: 17.

At least ten counts were recorded for this clonotype. This chain links TRBV7-8 with TRBJ2-5; D not resolved. CDR3 size: 15 residues. The germline V gene has CDR1 SGHVS and CDR2 FQNEAQ. Trimming took 1 base from V and 5 from J, leaving 14 bases between them. This CDR3 is CASSLGVANAETQYF. The CDR3 DNA reads as TGTGCCAGCAGCTTAGGCGTTGCCAACGCGGAGACCCAGTACTTC. The full variable domain, completed using reference TRBV7-8 and TRBJ2-5, is GAGVSQSPRYKVAKRGQDVALRCDPISGHVSLFWYQQALGQGPEFLTYFQNEAQLDKSGLPSDRFFAERPEGSVSTLKIQRTQQEDSAVYLCASSLGVANAETQYFGPGTRLLVL.

This clonotype came up many times. The chain is built from TRBV27 and TRBJ1-1, with a weak D call TRBD1 (5 bases). This CDR3 is 13 amino acids long. Germline assignment: CDR1 MNHEY and CDR2 SMNVEV (reference sequence). V was cut by 9 bases and J by 4 bases, with 15 bases left in between. The CDR3 is CARPGGRGTEAFF. The CDR3 DNA reads TGTGCCAGGCCGGGGGGAAGGGGCACTGAAGCTTTCTTT.

The chain recombines TRBV7-2 with TRBJ2-2; 8 positions match TRBD2. Germline CDR1 reads SGHTA; CDR2 reads FQGNSA. The ends lost 5 bases at V and 7 bases at J; junction bases unmatched: 9. The CDR3 length is 15 residues. In DNA form, the CDR3 reads TGTGCCAGCAGCGATGGAGCGGGAGTGAACGGGGAGCTGTTTTTT. It specifies CASSDGAGVNGELFF.

This clonotype has a handful of counts. The CDR3 nucleotides are TGTGCCAGCAGCACGGGGACCGAGACCCAGTACTTC. Residues: CASSTGTETQYF. The chain uses TRBV5-5 and TRBJ2-5; tentatively, D is TRBD1 or TRBD2 (5 bases each). V was cut by 4 bases and J by 5 bases, with 9 bases left in between. This CDR3 comprises 12 residues. Looked up from germline, CDR1 is SGHKS and CDR2 is YYEKEE (reference sequence).

The chain is built from TRBV5-5 and TRBJ1-1; the match to TRBD1 covers 7 bases. This CDR3 has 15 amino acids. Germline trimming cut 3 bases from V and 1 base from J; bases unmatched to any gene: 6. Germline CDR1 is SGHKS and CDR2 is YYEKEE (reference sequence). The CDR3 coding sequence is TGTGCCAGCAGCTCGACAGGGCGGCCGAACACTGAAGCTTTCTTT. It encodes CASSSTGRPNTEAFF.

At least ten counts were recorded for this clonotype. CDR3 loop: CASSLGFQEVYEQYF. The CDR3 bases are TGTGCCAGCAGCTTAGGGTTTCAGGAGGTCTACGAGCAGTACTTC. The chain carries TRBV7-9 and TRBJ2-7; possible D gene TRBD2, 5 bases. This CDR3 is 15 amino acids long. V lost 1 base and J 3 bases, leaving 13 bases between the germline ends. Germline V gene data show CDR1 as SEHNR and CDR2 as FQNEAQ (reference sequence).

This clonotype has ten or more counts. The rearrangement links TRBV6-1 to TRBJ1-1, with D unresolved. Germline V CDR1 and CDR2: MNHNS, SASEGT. The CDR3 contains 12 residues. The V end was cut by 2 bases, the J end by 3 bases, with 4 bases between. The CDR3 sequence: CASSELDTEAFF. CDR3 sequence (DNA): TGTGCCAGCAGTGAACTGGACACTGAAGCTTTCTTT.

The chain carries TRBV11-2 and TRBJ1-2; 7 bases line up with TRBD1. This CDR3 is built from 12 residues. The V segment lost 8 bases and the J segment 6 bases; nucleotides outside the gene matches: 6. The germline CDR1 and CDR2 sequences are SGHAT and FQNNGV. CDR3 bases: TGTGCCAGCGAATACAGGGGAAATGGCTACACCTTC. Translation gives CASEYRGNGYTF.

This clonotype was observed at least ten times. The chain joins TRBV5-4 to TRBJ1-2; tentatively, D is TRBD1 (6 bases). The V gene's germline CDR1 is SGHNT and CDR2 YYREEE (reference sequence). V was clipped by 2 bases and J by 1 base, with 15 bases between them. The CDR3 covers 16 residues. CDR3 loop: CASSFPRGQHNYGYTF. The CDR3, as DNA: TGTGCCAGCAGCTTCCCCCGTGGACAGCATAACTATGGCTACACCTTC.

This clonotype was picked up a small number of times. The chain couples TRBV6-5 to TRBJ2-5; 10 bases are shared with TRBD1. The J segment lost 2 bases and the V segment lost 2 bases, leaving 2 bases of the junction unmatched. This CDR3 is 15 amino acids long. Germline CDR1 reads MNHEY; CDR2 reads SVGAGI. This CDR3 reads CASSYRTGGQETQYF. The CDR3 coding sequence is TGTGCCAGCAGTTACCGGACAGGGGGGCAAGAGACCCAGTACTTC.

V is TRBV29-1 and J is TRBJ2-1; 12 bases fit TRBD2. The trim removed 6 bases at V and 4 bases at J, leaving 4 bases unmatched. Germline CDR1 SQVTM, CDR2 ANQGSEA. This CDR3 spans 14 amino acids. CDR3 bases: TGCAGCGTCAGGACTAGCGGGACTTACAATGAGCAGTTCTTC. Encoded protein: CSVRTSGTYNEQFF.

With respect to this clonotype: At one of its ends the junction is not consistent with the germline gene, which may arise from a read error. The chain employs TRBV24-1 and TRBJ2-5; D is possibly TRBD2 (6 bases). This CDR3 is built from 16 residues. CDR1 and CDR2 from the germline V gene are KGHDR and SFDVKD. CDR3 sequence reads: CAASDVLNSGQETQYF. Written as DNA, the CDR3 is TGTGCCGCCAGTGATGTCCTCAATAGCGGCCAAGAGACCCAGTACTTC.

The rearrangement links TRBV12-3 or TRBV12-4 to TRBJ2-7, with 13 nucleotides matching TRBD2. The ends lost 6 bases at V and 2 bases at J; junction bases unmatched: 7. The CDR3 runs to 16 residues. CDR3 bases: TGTGCCAGCAGACTCGGGACTAGCGGGACCACCTACGAGCAGTACTTC. This encodes CASRLGTSGTTYEQYF.